This passage covers 17 T cell receptor beta chains from one sample sequenced in a study of control samples from healthy donors and cancer patients. Assay used: immunoSEQ multiplex PCR; TCRdb lists only in-frame clones, some missing. This sample has under 150,000 clones; roughly 91% occur once, and the top ten carry approximately 1.7%. The source material was PBMCs. Receptor source: a man aged 45-65 years with head and neck cancer.

The sample holds a few counts of this clone. The chain joins TRBV19 to TRBJ2-1; D not certain. The germline CDR1 and CDR2 sequences are LNHDA and SQIVND (reference sequence). The length of the CDR3 is 18 residues. The V end was cut by 7 bases, the J end by 0 bases, with 22 bases between. CDR3 region: CASTPGPTYLSSYNEQFF. CDR3 coding DNA: TGTGCCAGTACCCCCGGGCCGACTTACCTCAGCTCCTACAATGAGCAGTTCTTC.

The rearrangement joins TRBV10-3 to TRBJ1-1; D is uncertain. CDR3 length: 14 residues. V gave up 3 bases and J gave up 1 base, with 9 bases separating them. Germline V gene data show CDR1 as ENHRY and CDR2 as SYGVKD. CDR3 in amino acids: CAISDYSGNTEAFF. CDR3 nucleotides: TGTGCCATCAGTGATTACAGTGGGAACACTGAAGCTTTCTTT.

The chain joins TRBV4-1 to TRBJ2-1; D assignment may be TRBD1 or TRBD2 (6 bases each). Trimming stripped 2 bases from V and 0 bases from J, with 14 bases between. Germline V gives CDR1 MGHRA, CDR2 YSYEKL. This CDR3 spans 17 amino acids. As DNA, the CDR3 is TGCGCCAGCAGCCAAAGGGGGGCCAGAAGCTCCTACAATGAGCAGTTCTTC. It translates to CASSQRGARSSYNEQFF.

CDR3 residues: CASSLDRKDTQYF. DNA of the CDR3: TGTGCCAGCAGCTTAGATAGAAAAGATACGCAGTATTTT. V gene TRBV7-2 combines with J gene TRBJ2-3; D is undetermined. The V end lost 1 base, the J end lost 5 bases, and 7 bases lay between the germline ends. The germline gives CDR1 SGHTA, CDR2 FQGNSA. This CDR3 region has 13 residues. Full variable domain (missing parts from reference TRBV7-2 and TRBJ2-3): GAGVSQSPSNKVTEKGKDVELRCDPISGHTALYWYRQSLGQGLEFLIYFQGNSAPDKSGLPSDRFSAERTGGSVSTLTIQRTQQEDSAVYLCASSLDRKDTQYFGPGTRLTVL.

A word on this clone: At one of its ends the junction is not consistent with the germline gene, which may arise from a read error. The chain couples TRBV5-1 to TRBJ2-7; the D call may be TRBD1 or TRBD2 (7 bases each). Germline CDR1 is SGHRS and CDR2 is YFSETQ. This CDR3 region has 12 residues. This chain's CDR3 is CASSLWPGGEHF. For the CDR3, the DNA is TGCGCCAGCAGCTTGTGGCCAGGGGGGGAGCACTTC.

The chain combines TRBV19 with TRBJ2-2; TRBD1 might be the D (6 bases). Deletions cut 7 bases from V and 1 base from J, with 13 bases between. The CDR3 extends over 15 amino acids. Germline V CDR1 and CDR2: LNHDA, SQIVND (reference sequence). The CDR3 DNA is TGTGCCAGTACCCCTTCGACAGGGAACACCGGGGAGCTGTTTTTT. Amino acid sequence: CASTPSTGNTGELFF.

On this clone itself: The same CDR3 can be traced to other DNA sequences in this sample. This sequence joins TRBV6-6 and TRBJ2-7; possible D gene TRBD2, 7 bases. CDR3 length equals 15 residues. Trimming left V 2 bases short and J 4 bases short, with 15 bases between. Germline loops: CDR1 MNHNY, CDR2 SVGAGI (reference sequence). CDR3: CASSYKRGGEYEQYF. Written as DNA, the CDR3 is TGTGCCAGCAGTTACAAAAGGGGGGGGGAGTACGAGCAGTACTTC.

This chain connects TRBV19 to TRBJ1-4; maybe TRBD1 (6 bases). V gave up 8 bases and J gave up 7 bases, with 14 bases separating them. The CDR3 has 13 residues. Germline CDR1 and CDR2: LNHDA and SQIVND (reference sequence). CDR3 sequence: CASDDRRGEKLFF. The CDR3 region has the DNA TGTGCCAGTGACGACAGGAGGGGTGAAAAACTGTTTTTT.

The chain recombines TRBV7-2 with TRBJ1-6; D possibly corresponds to TRBD1 (6 bases). The length of the CDR3 is 16 residues. Germline lookup yields CDR1 SGHTA and CDR2 FQGNSA. The V and J ends lost 4 bases and 8 bases respectively, with 18 bases between them. CDR3 bases: TGTGCCAGCAGCTCCTCGGGGGGCAGACGGGATTCACCCCTCCACTTT. Its translation: CASSSSGGRRDSPLHF.

This chain joins TRBV30 and TRBJ1-1; D possibly corresponds to TRBD1 (6 bases). Per the germline V gene, CDR1 is GTSNPN and CDR2 is SVGIG (reference sequence). The V end was cut by 5 bases, the J end by 1 base, with 11 bases between. The CDR3 spans 13 residues. The CDR3 region is CAWGSTGNTEAFF. The CDR3 region has the DNA TGTGCCTGGGGTTCGACAGGGAACACTGAAGCTTTCTTT.

V and J are TRBV27 and TRBJ2-2; D possibly corresponds to TRBD2 (5 bases). Germline CDR1 reads MNHEY; CDR2 reads SMNVEV (reference sequence). This CDR3 is 14 amino acids long. With 2 bases removed from V and 4 bases from J, the gap between germline ends came to 8 bases. The CDR3: CASSLNAGTGELFF. CDR3 sequence (DNA): TGTGCCAGCAGTTTAAATGCGGGCACCGGGGAGCTGTTTTTT.

CDR3 residues: CASSSTSEGTGELFF. CDR3 in DNA: TGTGCCAGCAGCTCGACTAGTGAGGGAACCGGGGAGCTGTTTTTT. The chain couples TRBV7-3 to TRBJ2-2; D is perhaps TRBD2 (6 bases). This CDR3 contains 15 residues. CDR1 and CDR2 (germline): SGHTA, FQGTGA. Deletions cut 4 bases from V and 5 bases from J, with 14 bases between.

The CDR3: CASSGLLAGESTDTQYF. The CDR3 coding sequence is TGTGCCAGCAGTGGTCTCCTAGCGGGGGAGTCCACAGATACGCAGTATTTT. The chain links TRBV6-1 to TRBJ2-3, with 10 bases identical to TRBD2. Germline lookup yields CDR1 MNHNS and CDR2 SASEGT. CDR3 size: 17 residues. Trimming cost V 4 bases and J 2 bases; bases outside gene matches: 9.

This chain links TRBV10-1 with TRBJ2-7; either TRBD1 or TRBD2 may supply D (6 bases each). Between the trimmed V and J ends, which lost 3 bases and 4 bases, there was a span of 19 bases. This CDR3 is built from 16 residues. CDR1 is WNHNN and CDR2 is SYGVQD in the germline V gene (reference sequence). The CDR3 spells CASSEERTGASYEQYF. As DNA, the CDR3 is TGCGCCAGCAGTGAAGAAAGGACGGGGGCTTCATACGAGCAGTACTTC.

The genes are TRBV6-5 and TRBJ1-1, with TRBD1 as a possible D gene (6 bases). Germline CDR1 and CDR2: MNHEY and SVGAGI. V was shortened by 4 bases and J by 2 bases, with 14 bases between the two germline ends. CDR3 length equals 15 residues. CDR3 in DNA: TGTGCCAGCAGTTCGCACGAGACAGGTAACACTGAAGCTTTCTTT. Translated, it gives CASSSHETGNTEAFF.

The CDR3 bases are TGTGCCAGCAACTCACATCGGGACAGAATCTCCTACGAGCAGTACTTC. Amino acid sequence: CASNSHRDRISYEQYF. The chain couples TRBV7-2 to TRBJ2-7, with 7 bases identical to TRBD1. Germline V CDR1 and CDR2: SGHTA, FQGNSA. V dropped 7 bases and J dropped 0; count of bases not matched to a gene: 12. This CDR3 has 16 residues.

The rearrangement links TRBV2 to TRBJ2-7, with D hard to call. Trimming shortened V by 6 bases and J by 6 bases, and 9 bases separated the two germline ends. Looked up from germline, CDR1 is SNHLY and CDR2 is FYNNEI. The length of the CDR3 is 11 residues. The CDR3 DNA follows: TGTGCCAGCAGCGGCCTTATCGAGCAGTACTTC. It translates to CASSGLIEQYF.